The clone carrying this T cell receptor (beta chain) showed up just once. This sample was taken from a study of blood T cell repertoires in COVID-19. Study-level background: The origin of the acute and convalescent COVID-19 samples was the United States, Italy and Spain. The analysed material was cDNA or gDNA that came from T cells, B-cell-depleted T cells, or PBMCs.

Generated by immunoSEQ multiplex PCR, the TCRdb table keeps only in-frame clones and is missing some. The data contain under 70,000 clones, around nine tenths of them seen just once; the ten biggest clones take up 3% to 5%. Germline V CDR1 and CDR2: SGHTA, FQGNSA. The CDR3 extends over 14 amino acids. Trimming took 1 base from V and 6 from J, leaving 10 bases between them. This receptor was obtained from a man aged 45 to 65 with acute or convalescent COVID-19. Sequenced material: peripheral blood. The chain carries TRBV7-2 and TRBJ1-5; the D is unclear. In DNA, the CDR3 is TGTGCCAGCAGCTTAGATCCGCAGCGTCAGCCCCAGCATTTT. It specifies CASSLDPQRQPQHF.